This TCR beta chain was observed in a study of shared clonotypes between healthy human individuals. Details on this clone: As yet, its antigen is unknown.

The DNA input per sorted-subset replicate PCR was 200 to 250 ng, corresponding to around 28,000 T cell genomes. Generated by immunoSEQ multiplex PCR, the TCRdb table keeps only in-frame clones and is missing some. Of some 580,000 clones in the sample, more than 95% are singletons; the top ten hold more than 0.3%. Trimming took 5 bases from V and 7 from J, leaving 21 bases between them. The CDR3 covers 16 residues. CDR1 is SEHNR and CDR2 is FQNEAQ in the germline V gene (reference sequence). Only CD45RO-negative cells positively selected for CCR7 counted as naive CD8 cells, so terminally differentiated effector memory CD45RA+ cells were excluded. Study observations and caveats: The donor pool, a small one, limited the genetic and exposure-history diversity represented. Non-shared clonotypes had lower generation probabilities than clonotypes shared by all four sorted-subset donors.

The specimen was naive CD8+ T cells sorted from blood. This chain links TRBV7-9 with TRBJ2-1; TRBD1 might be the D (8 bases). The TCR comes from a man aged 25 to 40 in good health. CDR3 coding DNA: TGTGCCAGCAGCCCTCCAGGGGGCGGGGGAGTAAATGAGCAGTTCTTC. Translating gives CASSPPGGGGVNEQFF.